The 12 T cell receptor beta chains below come from one sample, sequenced in a study of Tregs in tolerant kidney transplant recipients. This table comes from immunoSEQ multiplex PCR, and its TCRdb copy is limited to in-frame clones, with some not included. The top ten clones hold roughly 15% of a sample with 50,000 or so clones, roughly nine tenths of them seen once. Recipients received nonmyeloablative bone marrow transplants from related graft donors, with transient mixed chimerism. The sequences come from CD8+ T cells from blood (PBMCs), collected 24 months after the transplant. Source of these receptors: a human patient who received a combined kidney and bone marrow transplant. Some T cells may have originated in the graft donor.

This chain connects TRBV7-9 to TRBJ2-7, with 9 bases matching TRBD2. CDR1 and CDR2 (germline): SEHNR, FQNEAQ (reference sequence). Trimming removed 5 bases from V and 2 bases from J; junction bases left unmatched: 7. The CDR3 runs to 15 residues. The chain's CDR3 is CASSQGGGRAYEQYF. DNA for the CDR3: TGTGCCAGCAGCCAAGGCGGCGGGAGGGCCTACGAGCAGTACTTC. Filled out from reference TRBV7-9 and TRBJ2-7, the complete variable domain reads DTGVSQNPRHKITKRGQNVTFRCDPISEHNRLYWYRQTLGQGPEFLTYFQNEAQLEKSRLLSDRFSAERPKGSFSTLEIQRTEQGDSAMYLCASSQGGGRAYEQYFGPGTRLTVT.

V and J are TRBV25-1 and TRBJ1-5; no definite D call. CDR3 length equals 14 residues. V lost 4 bases and J 0 bases, leaving 7 bases between the germline ends. CDR1 and CDR2 (germline): MGHDK, SYGVNS. This CDR3 is CASSGRYSNQPQHF. The CDR3 coding sequence is TGTGCCAGCAGTGGTCGGTATAGCAATCAGCCCCAGCATTTT.

The table lists this clone with a count of one. The DNA for the CDR3 is TGTGCCAAGGGCGCCGGGACAGGGGGCGATTCGATAAATGAGCAGTTCTTC. Its translation: CAKGAGTGGDSINEQFF. The V and J genes are TRBV7-2 and TRBJ2-1; 12 bases fit TRBD1. V lost 10 bases to trimming and J lost 7 bases; unmatched junction nucleotides: 17. This CDR3 contains 17 residues. The germline CDR1 and CDR2 sequences are SGHTA and FQGNSA.

This chain connects TRBV5-4 to TRBJ2-3; 11 bases align to TRBD1. Unmatched junction bases numbered 6, after V lost 2 bases and J lost 4 bases. Germline V gives CDR1 SGHNT, CDR2 YYREEE (reference sequence). This CDR3 is 16 amino acids long. The chain's CDR3 is CASSFMGQGGSDTQYF. The CDR3 DNA sequence: TGTGCCAGCAGCTTTATGGGACAGGGGGGGTCAGATACGCAGTATTTT.

The rearrangement links TRBV5-1 to TRBJ2-7, with D possibly matching TRBD1 (6 bases). The CDR3 totals 16 residues. CDR1 and CDR2 (germline): SGHRS, YFSETQ. V lost 4 bases to trimming and J lost 3 bases, with 20 bases between them. In DNA, the CDR3 is TGCGCCAGCAGCCAGGGACAAGGACGTTCCGGCTACGAGCAGTACTTC. Translating it yields CASSQGQGRSGYEQYF.

The V gene is TRBV7-2, the J gene TRBJ2-1; 9 bases fit TRBD1. Looked up from germline, CDR1 is SGHTA and CDR2 is FQGNSA. The V segment lost 3 bases and the J segment 6 bases; nucleotides outside the gene matches: 6. The CDR3 is made up of 15 amino acids. CDR3 in amino acids: CASSFGTGPRNEQFF. DNA of the CDR3: TGTGCCAGCAGCTTTGGGACAGGGCCCCGCAATGAGCAGTTCTTC.

This clone showed up just once. This chain joins TRBV10-1 and TRBJ2-7, with 7 bases lining up with TRBD2. The CDR3 loop spans 13 amino acids. Germline V gives CDR1 WNHNN, CDR2 SYGVQD (reference sequence). V dropped 8 bases and J dropped 2; count of bases not matched to a gene: 6. The CDR3 bases are TGCGCCAGCGACCGGGACTATCCCTACGAGCAGTACTTC. Its translation is CASDRDYPYEQYF.

This chain joins TRBV6-4 and TRBJ2-3; the match to TRBD2 covers 10 bases. The V gene's germline CDR1 is MRHNA and CDR2 SNTAGT. J lost 5 bases, V lost 4 bases, and 3 bases had no gene match. There are 14 residues in the CDR3. The CDR3 sequence is CASSVAGGGDTQYF. The CDR3 DNA reads TGTGCCAGCAGTGTAGCGGGAGGAGGAGATACGCAGTATTTT.

CDR3 region: CAWSVSGQGAEAFF. Written as DNA, the CDR3 is TGTGCCTGGAGTGTATCGGGACAGGGGGCTGAAGCTTTCTTT. The V gene is TRBV30, the J gene TRBJ1-1, with 11 bases matching TRBD1. The CDR3 loop spans 14 amino acids. Per germline, CDR1 GTSNPN and CDR2 SVGIG (reference sequence). V lost 0 bases, J lost 6 bases, and 3 bases stayed unmatched. Looking up the rest from reference TRBV30 and TRBJ1-1 gives the full variable domain: SQTIHQWPATLVQPVGSPLSLECTVEGTSNPNLYWYRQAAGRGLQLLFYSVGIGQISSEVPQNLSASRPQDRQFILSSKKLLLSDSGFYLCAWSVSGQGAEAFFGQGTRLTVV.

V usage is TRBV7-2 and J usage is TRBJ2-3; TRBD2 aligns across 7 bases. The CDR3 length is 17 residues. Per the germline V gene, CDR1 is SGHTA and CDR2 is FQGNSA. Trimming cost V 1 base and J 4 bases; bases outside gene matches: 11. DNA of the CDR3: TGTGCCAGCAGCTTAGTCGGCGGCATGGGAGGGCCAGATACGCAGTATTTT. Amino acids: CASSLVGGMGGPDTQYF.

As regards this clone: At the DNA level, this CDR3 is encoded by other sequences in the same sample as well. This chain links TRBV19 with TRBJ1-6; D is ambiguous. Germline V gene data show CDR1 as LNHDA and CDR2 as SQIVND (reference sequence). Trimming removed 11 bases at V and 4 bases at J, with 9 bases between. This CDR3 has 12 amino acids. CDR3 in DNA: TGTGCCTCGGGGTTTTATAATTCACCCCTCCACTTT. This gives the protein CASGFYNSPLHF.

The rearrangement links TRBV7-6 to TRBJ2-1, with 8 bases identical to TRBD2. The J segment lost 10 bases and the V segment lost 1 base, leaving 9 bases of the junction unmatched. Per germline, CDR1 SGHVS and CDR2 FNYEAQ. The CDR3 consists of 15 residues. CDR3 nucleotide sequence: TGTGCCAGCAGCTTAGGAATCGGCGTAGCGGGAGAGCAGTTCTTC. Protein product: CASSLGIGVAGEQFF.